Listed below are T cell receptor beta chains from one sample, sequenced in a study of blood T cell repertoires in COVID-19. The method was immunoSEQ multiplex PCR; TCRdb's version includes in-frame clones alone and lacks a portion of them. Among more than 300,000 clones listed, around nine tenths were seen once. Sequenced sample: PBMCs or T cells enriched from blood (not recorded which). The receptors were gathered from a woman under 40 who had recovered from COVID-19. Both conserved end residues are part of each CDR3. The D gene is left open where the match is weak. Clone sizes are given selectively: once, few, many, or a class where the clone is expanded.

V gene: TRBV28
J gene: TRBJ2-5
clone size: .
D gene: .
CDR3 protein: CASSWASAIETQYF
CDR3 DNA: TGTGCCTCCTCTTGGGCTAGCGCGATAGAGACCCAGTACTTC

V gene: TRBV3-1/TRBV3-2
J gene: TRBJ1-6
clone size: once
D gene: .
CDR3 protein: CASSQDDSSALHF
CDR3 DNA: TGTGCCAGCAGCCAAGATGACAGCTCTGCCCTCCACTTT

V gene: TRBV18
J gene: TRBJ1-4
clone size: few
D gene: TRBD1
CDR3 protein: CASSPPGTGREKLFF
CDR3 DNA: TGTGCCAGCTCACCACCCGGGACAGGCCGAGAAAAACTGTTTTTT

V gene: TRBV11-3
J gene: TRBJ2-1
clone size: .
D gene: .
CDR3 protein: CASSLESPWSSYNEQFF
CDR3 DNA: TGTGCCAGCAGCTTAGAATCTCCATGGAGCTCCTACAATGAGCAGTTCTTC

V gene: TRBV18
J gene: TRBJ2-5
clone size: .
D gene: TRBD2
CDR3 protein: CASSPQRLAGKETQYF
CDR3 DNA: TGTGCCAGCTCACCGCAGCGACTAGCGGGAAAAGAGACCCAGTACTTC

V gene: TRBV6-1
J gene: TRBJ2-1
clone size: .
D gene: TRBD1
CDR3 protein: CASSEALVTGGRHEQFF
CDR3 DNA: TGTGCCAGCAGTGAAGCGCTGGTGACAGGGGGCCGGCATGAGCAGTTCTTC

V gene: TRBV3-1/TRBV3-2
J gene: TRBJ1-2
clone size: .
D gene: TRBD1
CDR3 protein: CASSLGQGKGYTF
CDR3 DNA: TGTGCCAGCAGCCTTGGACAGGGGAAGGGCTACACCTTC

V gene: TRBV28
J gene: TRBJ1-2
clone size: .
D gene: .
CDR3 protein: CASSPGGALGYTF
CDR3 DNA: TGTGCCAGCAGCCCCGGAGGGGCGTTAGGCTACACCTTC

V gene: TRBV27
J gene: TRBJ2-7
clone size: .
D gene: TRBD2
CDR3 protein: CASNLGTSGTYEQYF
CDR3 DNA: TGTGCCAGCAATCTCGGGACTAGCGGGACCTACGAGCAGTACTTC

V gene: TRBV5-1
J gene: TRBJ1-5
clone size: .
D gene: TRBD1
CDR3 protein: CASSTGTGRNQPQHF
CDR3 DNA: TGCGCCAGCAGCACCGGGACAGGACGCAATCAGCCCCAGCATTTT

V gene: TRBV19
J gene: TRBJ2-1
clone size: .
D gene: TRBD2
CDR3 protein: CASNSGGRAVEQFF
CDR3 DNA: TGTGCCAGTAATAGTGGCGGGAGGGCCGTTGAGCAGTTCTTC

V gene: TRBV27
J gene: TRBJ2-7
clone size: .
D gene: TRBD2
CDR3 protein: CASRLAAHYEQYF
CDR3 DNA: TGTGCCAGCAGACTAGCGGCTCACTACGAGCAGTACTTC

V gene: TRBV6-5
J gene: TRBJ1-1
clone size: few
D gene: .
CDR3 protein: CASRVQGDTEAFF
CDR3 DNA: TGTGCCAGCAGGGTACAGGGTGACACTGAAGCTTTCTTT

V gene: TRBV4-2
J gene: TRBJ2-7
clone size: .
D gene: TRBD2
CDR3 protein: CASSMGLAHSYEQYF
CDR3 DNA: TGTGCCAGCAGCATGGGACTAGCGCACTCCTACGAGCAGTACTTC

V gene: TRBV4-2
J gene: TRBJ1-2
clone size: .
D gene: .
CDR3 protein: CASSQDLGRGLGYTF
CDR3 DNA: TGTGCCAGCAGCCAGGACCTAGGTAGGGGTTTGGGCTACACCTTC

V gene: TRBV29-1
J gene: TRBJ2-3
clone size: .
D gene: TRBD1
CDR3 protein: CSVEPGQGTDTQYF
CDR3 DNA: TGCAGCGTTGAGCCCGGACAGGGAACAGATACGCAGTATTTT

V gene: TRBV7-2
J gene: TRBJ2-7
clone size: .
D gene: .
CDR3 protein: CASSLFGHGGEQYF
CDR3 DNA: TGTGCCAGCAGCTTATTCGGCCACGGGGGAGAGCAGTACTTC

V gene: TRBV3-1/TRBV3-2
J gene: TRBJ2-1
clone size: .
D gene: TRBD2
CDR3 protein: CASSQDLGLAGVYNEQFF
CDR3 DNA: TGTGCCAGCAGCCAAGATTTGGGACTAGCGGGAGTCTACAATGAGCAGTTCTTC

V gene: TRBV7-2
J gene: TRBJ1-5
clone size: .
D gene: TRBD1
CDR3 protein: CASSRSGTVSNQPQHF
CDR3 DNA: TGTGCCAGCAGCCGGTCGGGGACAGTAAGCAATCAGCCCCAGCATTTT

V gene: TRBV11-2
J gene: TRBJ2-1
clone size: .
D gene: TRBD2
CDR3 protein: CASSLVSGRAYEQFF
CDR3 DNA: TGTGCCAGCAGCTTAGTTAGCGGGAGGGCCTATGAGCAGTTCTTC

V gene: TRBV29-1
J gene: TRBJ2-1
clone size: .
D gene: TRBD1
CDR3 protein: CSVDTGGNEQFF
CDR3 DNA: TGCAGCGTTGATACAGGGGGAAATGAGCAGTTCTTC

V gene: TRBV4-1
J gene: TRBJ2-1
clone size: .
D gene: TRBD2
CDR3 protein: CASSQDWSSGSLLRYNEQFF
CDR3 DNA: TGCGCCAGCAGCCAAGATTGGTCTAGCGGGAGTCTCCTCCGCTACAATGAGCAGTTCTTC

V gene: TRBV5-1
J gene: TRBJ2-2
clone size: .
D gene: .
CDR3 protein: CASSLIRTLRGSVPAGELFF
CDR3 DNA: TGCGCCAGCAGCTTGATCCGAACACTCAGGGGATCTGTACCAGCCGGGGAGCTGTTTTTT

V gene: TRBV15
J gene: TRBJ2-2
clone size: .
D gene: TRBD2
CDR3 protein: CATSSGLAGGLDTGELFF
CDR3 DNA: TGTGCCACCAGCTCCGGACTAGCGGGAGGTTTGGACACCGGGGAGCTGTTTTTT

V gene: TRBV19
J gene: TRBJ1-5
clone size: .
D gene: .
CDR3 protein: CASSIDRWGGNQPQHF
CDR3 DNA: TGTGCCAGTAGTATTGACCGGTGGGGCGGCAATCAGCCCCAGCATTTT

V gene: TRBV27
J gene: TRBJ1-5
clone size: .
D gene: .
CDR3 protein: CASSPSGLGQPQHF
CDR3 DNA: TGTGCCAGCAGCCCCAGCGGGTTGGGACAGCCCCAGCATTTT

V gene: TRBV5-8
J gene: TRBJ2-7
clone size: .
D gene: .
CDR3 protein: CASSLAALGQYF
CDR3 DNA: TGTGCCAGCAGCTTGGCAGCGCTGGGGCAGTACTTC

V gene: TRBV19
J gene: TRBJ1-2
clone size: .
D gene: TRBD1
CDR3 protein: CASSPGGIVVGYTF
CDR3 DNA: TGTGCCAGTAGTCCAGGGGGCATAGTTGTTGGCTACACCTTC

V gene: TRBV19
J gene: TRBJ2-1
clone size: .
D gene: .
CDR3 protein: CASSIQGRVNEQFF
CDR3 DNA: TGTGCCAGTAGTATCCAGGGTAGGGTCAATGAGCAGTTCTTC

V gene: TRBV4-1
J gene: TRBJ2-7
clone size: .
D gene: .
CDR3 protein: CASSRTRGNEDYEQYF
CDR3 DNA: TGCGCCAGCAGCCGAACCCGGGGGAACGAAGACTACGAGCAGTACTTC

V gene: TRBV7-2
J gene: TRBJ1-2
clone size: .
D gene: .
CDR3 protein: CASSFPDGRGGYTF
CDR3 DNA: TGTGCCAGCAGCTTTCCCGACGGGAGGGGAGGCTACACCTTC

V gene: TRBV11-2
J gene: TRBJ2-3
clone size: .
D gene: .
CDR3 protein: CASSSPTDTQYF
CDR3 DNA: TGTGCCAGCAGCTCCCCTACAGATACGCAGTATTTT

V gene: TRBV19
J gene: TRBJ2-2
clone size: .
D gene: TRBD1
CDR3 protein: CASSNRGLPSPNTGELFF
CDR3 DNA: TGTGCCAGTAGTAACAGGGGGCTCCCATCCCCGAACACCGGGGAGCTGTTTTTT

V gene: TRBV6-1
J gene: TRBJ2-5
clone size: once
D gene: TRBD1
CDR3 protein: CASSEGQGSGQETQYF
CDR3 DNA: TGTGCCAGCAGTGAGGGACAGGGGAGTGGGCAAGAGACCCAGTACTTC

V gene: TRBV28
J gene: TRBJ2-7
clone size: .
D gene: .
CDR3 protein: CASTGTQRYEQYF
CDR3 DNA: TGTGCCAGTACCGGGACTCAGAGATACGAGCAGTACTTC

V gene: TRBV5-5
J gene: TRBJ1-5
clone size: .
D gene: .
CDR3 protein: CASSLTGFQPQHF
CDR3 DNA: TGTGCCAGCAGCTTAACAGGGTTTCAGCCCCAGCATTTT

V gene: TRBV7-6
J gene: TRBJ2-2
clone size: .
D gene: TRBD1
CDR3 protein: CASSLGQGARTGELFF
CDR3 DNA: TGTGCCAGCAGCTTAGGGCAGGGGGCAAGGACCGGGGAGCTGTTTTTT

V gene: TRBV10-3
J gene: TRBJ2-2
clone size: .
D gene: TRBD2
CDR3 protein: CAIRGPSGSYAGELFF
CDR3 DNA: TGTGCCATCCGTGGTCCTAGCGGGAGTTATGCCGGGGAGCTGTTTTTT

V gene: TRBV6-4
J gene: TRBJ2-3
clone size: once
D gene: .
CDR3 protein: CASSAGDTDTQYF
CDR3 DNA: TGTGCCAGCAGTGCAGGGGACACAGATACGCAGTATTTT

V gene: TRBV5-6
J gene: TRBJ2-5
clone size: .
D gene: TRBD1
CDR3 protein: CASLGQGATETQYF
CDR3 DNA: TGTGCCAGCTTAGGCCAGGGGGCCACCGAGACCCAGTACTTC

V gene: TRBV5-1
J gene: TRBJ2-1
clone size: .
D gene: TRBD2
CDR3 protein: CASSLLGLAGYNEQFF
CDR3 DNA: TGCGCCAGCAGCCTATTAGGACTAGCGGGATACAATGAGCAGTTCTTC

V gene: TRBV10-2
J gene: TRBJ2-1
clone size: .
D gene: .
CDR3 protein: CASSRVDEQFF
CDR3 DNA: TGCGCCAGCAGCCGAGTGGATGAGCAGTTCTTC

V gene: TRBV5-1
J gene: TRBJ1-3
clone size: .
D gene: .
CDR3 protein: CASSLGVVGYGNTIYF
CDR3 DNA: TGCGCCAGCAGCTTAGGGGTGGTCGGTTACGGAAACACCATATATTTT

V gene: TRBV18
J gene: TRBJ1-4
clone size: .
D gene: .
CDR3 protein: CASSRGQQNEKLFF
CDR3 DNA: TGTGCCAGCTCACGGGGGCAGCAAAATGAAAAACTGTTTTTT

V gene: TRBV28
J gene: TRBJ1-2
clone size: .
D gene: TRBD1
CDR3 protein: CASSLTGRYGYTF
CDR3 DNA: TGTGCCAGCAGTTTGACAGGGCGCTATGGCTACACCTTC

V gene: TRBV10-3
J gene: TRBJ2-4
clone size: .
D gene: TRBD2
CDR3 protein: CAISESGRSVAKNIQYF
CDR3 DNA: TGTGCCATCAGTGAGAGCGGGAGGTCCGTAGCCAAAAACATTCAGTACTTC

V gene: TRBV19
J gene: TRBJ1-2
clone size: .
D gene: TRBD1
CDR3 protein: CASRDRANYGYTF
CDR3 DNA: TGTGCCAGTAGGGACAGGGCTAACTATGGCTACACCTTC

V gene: TRBV3-1/TRBV3-2
J gene: TRBJ2-1
clone size: .
D gene: .
CDR3 protein: CASSQAPGTGENEQFF
CDR3 DNA: TGTGCCAGCAGCCAAGCCCCAGGGACGGGGGAGAATGAGCAGTTCTTC